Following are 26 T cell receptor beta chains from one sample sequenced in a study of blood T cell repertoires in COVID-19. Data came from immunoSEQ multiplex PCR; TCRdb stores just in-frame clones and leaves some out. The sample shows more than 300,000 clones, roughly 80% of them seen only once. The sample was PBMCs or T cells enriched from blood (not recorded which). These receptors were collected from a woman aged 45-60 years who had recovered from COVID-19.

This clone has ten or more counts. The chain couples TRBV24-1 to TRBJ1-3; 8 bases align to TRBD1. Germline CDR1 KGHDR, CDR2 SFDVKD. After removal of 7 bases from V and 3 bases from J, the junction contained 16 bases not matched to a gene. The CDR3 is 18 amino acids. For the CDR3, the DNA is TGTGCCACCAGGGCGGACAGGGACTCCCCTAGGGTTGGAAACACCATATATTTT. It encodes CATRADRDSPRVGNTIYF.

The CDR3: CASRDDRRVGEQFF. The CDR3 nucleotides read TGCGCCAGCCGAGACGACAGGAGAGTTGGTGAGCAGTTCTTC. V gene TRBV5-1 combines with J gene TRBJ2-1, with TRBD1 as a possible D gene (6 bases). Germline assignment: CDR1 SGHRS and CDR2 YFSETQ. The germline V and J ends were trimmed by 7 bases and 9 bases, with 20 bases remaining between them. The CDR3 is 14 amino acids.

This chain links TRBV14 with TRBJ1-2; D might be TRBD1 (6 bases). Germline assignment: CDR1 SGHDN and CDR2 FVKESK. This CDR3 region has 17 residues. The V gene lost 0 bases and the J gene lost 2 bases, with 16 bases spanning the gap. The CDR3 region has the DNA TGTGCCAGCAGCCAAGACCCACAGGGCCGCGGCAACTATGGCTACACCTTC. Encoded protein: CASSQDPQGRGNYGYTF. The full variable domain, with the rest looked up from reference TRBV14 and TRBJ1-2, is EAGVTQFPSHSVIEKGQTVTLRCDPISGHDNLYWYRRVMGKEIKFLLHFVKESKQDESGMPNNRFLAERTGGTYSTLKVQPAELEDSGVYFCASSQDPQGRGNYGYTFGSGTRLTVV.

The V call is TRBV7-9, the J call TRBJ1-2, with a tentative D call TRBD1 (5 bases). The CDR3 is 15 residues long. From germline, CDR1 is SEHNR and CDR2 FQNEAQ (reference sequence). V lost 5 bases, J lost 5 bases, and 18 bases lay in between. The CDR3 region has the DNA TGTGCCAGCAGCCGGTGGGGGGAGCCGGTTTATGGCTACACCTTC. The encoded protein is CASSRWGEPVYGYTF.

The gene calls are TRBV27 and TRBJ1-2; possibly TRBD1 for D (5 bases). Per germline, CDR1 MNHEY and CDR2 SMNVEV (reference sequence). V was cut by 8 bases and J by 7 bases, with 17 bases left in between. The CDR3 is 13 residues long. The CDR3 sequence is CASGTGDFGGYTF. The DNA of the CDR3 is TGTGCCAGCGGGACGGGAGATTTTGGTGGCTACACCTTC.

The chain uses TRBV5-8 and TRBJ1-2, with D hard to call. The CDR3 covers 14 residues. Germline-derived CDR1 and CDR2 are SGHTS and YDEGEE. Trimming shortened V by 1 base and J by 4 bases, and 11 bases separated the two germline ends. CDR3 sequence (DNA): TGTGCCAGCAGCTTGAGTCGGGAACTCTATGGCTACACCTTC. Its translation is CASSLSRELYGYTF.

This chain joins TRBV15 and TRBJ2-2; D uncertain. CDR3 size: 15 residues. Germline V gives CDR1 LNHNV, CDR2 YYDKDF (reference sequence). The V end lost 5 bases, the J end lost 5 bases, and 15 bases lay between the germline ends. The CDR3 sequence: CATSHLKLVTGELFF. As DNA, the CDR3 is TGTGCCACCAGCCACTTGAAACTGGTAACCGGGGAGCTGTTTTTT.

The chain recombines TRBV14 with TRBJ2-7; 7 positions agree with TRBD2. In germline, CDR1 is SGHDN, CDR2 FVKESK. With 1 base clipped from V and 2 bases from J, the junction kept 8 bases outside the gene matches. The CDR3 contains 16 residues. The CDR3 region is CASSQGGMGRAYEQYF. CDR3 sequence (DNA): TGTGCCAGCAGCCAAGGGGGTATGGGGAGGGCCTACGAGCAGTACTTC. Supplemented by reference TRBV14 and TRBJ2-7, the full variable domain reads EAGVTQFPSHSVIEKGQTVTLRCDPISGHDNLYWYRRVMGKEIKFLLHFVKESKQDESGMPNNRFLAERTGGTYSTLKVQPAELEDSGVYFCASSQGGMGRAYEQYFGPGTRLTVT.

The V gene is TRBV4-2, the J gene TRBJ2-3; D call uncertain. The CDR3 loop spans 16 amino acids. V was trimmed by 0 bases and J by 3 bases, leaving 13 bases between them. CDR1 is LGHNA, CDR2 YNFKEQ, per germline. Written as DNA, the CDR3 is TGTGCCAGCAGCCAAGATGGCTCAAGTCTTACAGATACGCAGTATTTT. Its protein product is CASSQDGSSLTDTQYF.

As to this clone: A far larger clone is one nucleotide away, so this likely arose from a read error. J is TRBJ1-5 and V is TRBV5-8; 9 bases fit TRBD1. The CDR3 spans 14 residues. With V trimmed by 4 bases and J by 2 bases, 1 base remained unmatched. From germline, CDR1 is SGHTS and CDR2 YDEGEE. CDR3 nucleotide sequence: TGTGCCAGCAGCCGGACAGGGGGCAATCAGCCCCAGCATTTT. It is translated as CASSRTGGNQPQHF.

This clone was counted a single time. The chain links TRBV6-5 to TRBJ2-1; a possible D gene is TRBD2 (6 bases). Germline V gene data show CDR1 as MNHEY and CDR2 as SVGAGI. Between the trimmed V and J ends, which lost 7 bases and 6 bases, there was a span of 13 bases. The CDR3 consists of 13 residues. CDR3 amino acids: CASTLVGGNEQFF. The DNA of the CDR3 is TGTGCCAGCACCCTTGTGGGGGGCAATGAGCAGTTCTTC.

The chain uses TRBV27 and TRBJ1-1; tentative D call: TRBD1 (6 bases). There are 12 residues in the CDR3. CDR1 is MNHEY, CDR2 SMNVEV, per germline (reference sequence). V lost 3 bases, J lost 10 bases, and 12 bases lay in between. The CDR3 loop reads CASSFEGGRAFF. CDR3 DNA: TGTGCCAGCAGTTTCGAGGGGGGGCGAGCTTTCTTT.

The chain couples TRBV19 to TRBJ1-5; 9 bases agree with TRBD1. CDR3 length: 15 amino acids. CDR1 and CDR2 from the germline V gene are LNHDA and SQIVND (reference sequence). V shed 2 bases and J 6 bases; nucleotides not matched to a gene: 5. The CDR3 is CASSILGTGSQPQHF. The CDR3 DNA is TGTGCCAGTAGTATACTAGGGACAGGGAGTCAGCCCCAGCATTTT.

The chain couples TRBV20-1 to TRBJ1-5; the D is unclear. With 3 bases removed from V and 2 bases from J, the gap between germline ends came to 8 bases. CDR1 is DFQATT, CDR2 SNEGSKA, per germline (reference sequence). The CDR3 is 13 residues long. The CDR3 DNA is TGCAGTGCTAGTTTGGGCGGCAATCAGCCCCAGCATTTT. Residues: CSASLGGNQPQHF.

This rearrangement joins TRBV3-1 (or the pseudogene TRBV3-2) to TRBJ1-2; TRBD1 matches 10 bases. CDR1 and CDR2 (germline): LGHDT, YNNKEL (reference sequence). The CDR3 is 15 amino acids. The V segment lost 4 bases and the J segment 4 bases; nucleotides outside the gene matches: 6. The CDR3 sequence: CASSPGQGIGYGYTF. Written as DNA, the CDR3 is TGTGCCAGCAGCCCGGGACAGGGGATAGGCTATGGCTACACCTTC.

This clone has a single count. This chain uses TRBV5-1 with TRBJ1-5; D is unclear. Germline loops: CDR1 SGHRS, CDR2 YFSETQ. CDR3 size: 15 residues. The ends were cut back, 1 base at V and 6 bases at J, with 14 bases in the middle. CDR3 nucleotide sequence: TGCGCCAGCAGCTTGTTTGGTCTCGGGATTCAGCCCCAGCATTTT. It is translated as CASSLFGLGIQPQHF. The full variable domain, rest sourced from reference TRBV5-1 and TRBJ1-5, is KAGVTQTPRYLIKTRGQQVTLSCSPISGHRSVSWYQQTPGQGLQFLFEYFSETQRNKGNFPGRFSGRQFSNSRSEMNVSTLELGDSALYLCASSLFGLGIQPQHFGDGTRLSIL.

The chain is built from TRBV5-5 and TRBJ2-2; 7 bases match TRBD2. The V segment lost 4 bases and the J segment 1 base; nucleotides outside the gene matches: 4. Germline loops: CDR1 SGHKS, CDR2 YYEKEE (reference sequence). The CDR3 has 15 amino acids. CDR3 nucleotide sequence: TGTGCCAGCAGCGGGGGGGTCAGGAACACCGGGGAGCTGTTTTTT. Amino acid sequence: CASSGGVRNTGELFF.

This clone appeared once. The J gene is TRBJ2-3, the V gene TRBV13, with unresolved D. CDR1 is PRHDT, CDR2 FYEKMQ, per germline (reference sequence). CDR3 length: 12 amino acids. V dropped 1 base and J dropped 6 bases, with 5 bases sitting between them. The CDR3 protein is CASSLAPDTQYF. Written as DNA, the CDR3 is TGTGCCAGCAGCTTAGCCCCGGATACGCAGTATTTT.

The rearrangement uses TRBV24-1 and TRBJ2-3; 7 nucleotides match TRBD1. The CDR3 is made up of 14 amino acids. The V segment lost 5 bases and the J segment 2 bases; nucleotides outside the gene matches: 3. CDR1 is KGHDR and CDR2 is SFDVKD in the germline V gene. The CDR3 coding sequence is TGTGCCACCAGTGGTGGGACAGACACAGATACGCAGTATTTT. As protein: CATSGGTDTDTQYF.

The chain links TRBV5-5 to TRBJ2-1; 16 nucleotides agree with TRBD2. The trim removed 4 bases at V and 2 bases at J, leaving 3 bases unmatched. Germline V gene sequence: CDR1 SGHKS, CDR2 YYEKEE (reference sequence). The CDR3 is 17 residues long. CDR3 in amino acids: CASSRGLAGGPYNEQFF. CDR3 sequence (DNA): TGTGCCAGCAGCAGGGGACTAGCGGGGGGGCCCTACAATGAGCAGTTCTTC.

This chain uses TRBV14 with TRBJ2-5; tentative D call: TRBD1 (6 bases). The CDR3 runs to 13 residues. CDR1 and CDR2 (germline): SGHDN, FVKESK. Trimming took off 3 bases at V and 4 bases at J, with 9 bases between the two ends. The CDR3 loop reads CASSHDRPETQYF. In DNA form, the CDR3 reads TGTGCCAGCAGCCATGACAGGCCAGAGACCCAGTACTTC.

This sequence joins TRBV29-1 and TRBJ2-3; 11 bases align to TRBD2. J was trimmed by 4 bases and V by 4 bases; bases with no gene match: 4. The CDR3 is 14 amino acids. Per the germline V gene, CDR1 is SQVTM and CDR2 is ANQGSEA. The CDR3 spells CSVGIAGGPDTQYF. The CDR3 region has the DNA TGCAGCGTTGGGATAGCGGGAGGGCCAGATACGCAGTATTTT.

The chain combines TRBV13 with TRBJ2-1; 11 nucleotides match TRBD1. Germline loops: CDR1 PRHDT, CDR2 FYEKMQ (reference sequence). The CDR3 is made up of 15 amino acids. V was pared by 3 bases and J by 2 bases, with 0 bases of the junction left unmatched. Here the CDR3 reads CASSLGQGAYNEQFF. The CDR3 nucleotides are TGTGCCAGCAGCTTGGGACAGGGGGCCTACAATGAGCAGTTCTTC.

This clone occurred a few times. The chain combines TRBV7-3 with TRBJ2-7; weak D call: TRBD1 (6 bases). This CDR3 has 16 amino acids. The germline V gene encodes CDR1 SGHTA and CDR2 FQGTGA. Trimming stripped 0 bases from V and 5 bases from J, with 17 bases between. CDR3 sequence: CASSLTQGQRSHEQYF. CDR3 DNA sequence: TGTGCCAGCAGCTTAACTCAGGGACAAAGGAGCCACGAGCAGTACTTC.

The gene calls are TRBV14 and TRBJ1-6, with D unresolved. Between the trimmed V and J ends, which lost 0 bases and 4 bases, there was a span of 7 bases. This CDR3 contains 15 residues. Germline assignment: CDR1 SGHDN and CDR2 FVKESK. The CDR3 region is CASSQEAGYNSPLHF. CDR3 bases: TGTGCCAGCAGCCAAGAGGCGGGGTATAATTCACCCCTCCACTTT.

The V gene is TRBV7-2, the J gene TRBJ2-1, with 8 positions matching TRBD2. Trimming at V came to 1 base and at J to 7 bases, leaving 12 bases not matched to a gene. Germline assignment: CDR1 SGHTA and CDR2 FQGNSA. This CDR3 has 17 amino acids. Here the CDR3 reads CASSLVGTRGRKNEQFF. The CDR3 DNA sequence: TGTGCCAGCAGCTTAGTCGGGACTAGAGGAAGAAAAAATGAGCAGTTCTTC. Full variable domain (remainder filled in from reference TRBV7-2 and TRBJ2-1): GAGVSQSPSNKVTEKGKDVELRCDPISGHTALYWYRQSLGQGLEFLIYFQGNSAPDKSGLPSDRFSAERTGGSVSTLTIQRTQQEDSAVYLCASSLVGTRGRKNEQFFGPGTRLTVL.